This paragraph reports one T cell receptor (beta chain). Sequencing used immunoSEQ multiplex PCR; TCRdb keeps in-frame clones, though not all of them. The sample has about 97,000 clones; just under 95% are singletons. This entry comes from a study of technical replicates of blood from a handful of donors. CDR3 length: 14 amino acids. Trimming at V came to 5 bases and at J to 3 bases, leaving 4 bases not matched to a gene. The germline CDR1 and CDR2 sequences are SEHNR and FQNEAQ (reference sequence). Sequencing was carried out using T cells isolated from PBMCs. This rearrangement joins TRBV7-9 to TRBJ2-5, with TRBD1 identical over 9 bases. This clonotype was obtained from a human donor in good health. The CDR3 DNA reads TGTGCCAGCAGCACCTGGGACAGGGAAGAGACCCAGTACTTC. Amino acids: CASSTWDREETQYF.